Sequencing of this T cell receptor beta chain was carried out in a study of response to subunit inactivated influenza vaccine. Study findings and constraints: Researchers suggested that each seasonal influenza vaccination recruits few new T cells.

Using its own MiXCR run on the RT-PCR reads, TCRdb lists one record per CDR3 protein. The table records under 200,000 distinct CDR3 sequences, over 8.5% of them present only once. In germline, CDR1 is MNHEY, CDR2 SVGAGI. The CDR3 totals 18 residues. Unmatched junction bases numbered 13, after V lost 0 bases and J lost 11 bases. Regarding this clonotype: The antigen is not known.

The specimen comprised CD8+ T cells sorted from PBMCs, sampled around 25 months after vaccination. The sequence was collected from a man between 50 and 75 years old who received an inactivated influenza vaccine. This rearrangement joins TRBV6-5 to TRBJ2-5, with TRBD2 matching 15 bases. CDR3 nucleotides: TGTGCCAGCAGTTACTCGGGACTAGCGGGGGGTCTTTCCCGTGAACAGTACTTC. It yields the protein CASSYSGLAGGLSREQYF.